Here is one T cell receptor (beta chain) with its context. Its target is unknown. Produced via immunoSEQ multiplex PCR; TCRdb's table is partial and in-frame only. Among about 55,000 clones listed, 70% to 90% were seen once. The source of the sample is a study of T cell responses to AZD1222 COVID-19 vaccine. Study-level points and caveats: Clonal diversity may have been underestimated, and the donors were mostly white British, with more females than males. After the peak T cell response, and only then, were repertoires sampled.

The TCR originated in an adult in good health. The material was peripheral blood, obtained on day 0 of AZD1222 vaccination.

The CDR3 nucleotides are TGTGCCAGCAGCCCGCAACCCAGATCCTATGGCTACACCTTC. Its protein is CASSPQPRSYGYTF. This chain joins TRBV6-5 and TRBJ1-2; the D is unclear. This CDR3 has 14 residues. Germline lookup yields CDR1 MNHEY and CDR2 SVGAGI. V lost 6 bases, J lost 4 bases, and 15 bases lay in between.